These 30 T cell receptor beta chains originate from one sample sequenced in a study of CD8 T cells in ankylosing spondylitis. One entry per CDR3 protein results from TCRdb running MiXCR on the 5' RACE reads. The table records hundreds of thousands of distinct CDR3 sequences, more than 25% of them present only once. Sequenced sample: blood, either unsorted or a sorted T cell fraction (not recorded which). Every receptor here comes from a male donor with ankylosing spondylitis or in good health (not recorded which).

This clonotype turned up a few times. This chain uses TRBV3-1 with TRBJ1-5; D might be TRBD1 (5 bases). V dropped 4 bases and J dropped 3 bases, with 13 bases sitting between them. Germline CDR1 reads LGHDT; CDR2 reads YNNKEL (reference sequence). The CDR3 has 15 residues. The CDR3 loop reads CASSRGTRDNQPQHF. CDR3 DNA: TGTGCCAGCAGCCGGGGGACCCGAGACAATCAGCCCCAGCATTTT. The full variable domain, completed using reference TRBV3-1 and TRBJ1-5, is DTAVSQTPKYLVTQMGNDKSIKCEQNLGHDTMYWYKQDSKKFLKIMFSYNNKELIINETVPNRFSPKSPDKAHLNLHINSLELGDSAVYFCASSRGTRDNQPQHFGDGTRLSIL.

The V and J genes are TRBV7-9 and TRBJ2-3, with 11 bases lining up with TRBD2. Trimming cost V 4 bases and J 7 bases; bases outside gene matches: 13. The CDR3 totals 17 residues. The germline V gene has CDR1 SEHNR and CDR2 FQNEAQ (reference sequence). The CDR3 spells CASSSTSTSGGLYTQYF. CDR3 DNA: TGTGCCAGCAGCTCGACGTCAACTAGCGGGGGCCTCTATACGCAGTATTTT. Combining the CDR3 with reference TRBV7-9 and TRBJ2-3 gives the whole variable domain DTGVSQNPRHKITKRGQNVTFRCDPISEHNRLYWYRQTLGQGPEFLTYFQNEAQLEKSRLLSDRFSAERPKGSFSTLEIQRTEQGDSAMYLCASSSTSTSGGLYTQYFGPGTRLTVL.

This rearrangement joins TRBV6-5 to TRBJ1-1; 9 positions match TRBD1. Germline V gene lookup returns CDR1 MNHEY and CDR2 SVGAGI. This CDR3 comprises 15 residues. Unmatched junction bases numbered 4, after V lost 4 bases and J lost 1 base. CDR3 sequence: CASSLTGGGNTEAFF. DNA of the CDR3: TGTGCCAGCAGTTTAACAGGGGGCGGGAACACTGAAGCTTTCTTT.

CDR3 region: CASSSRDTVFYEQYF. In DNA form, the CDR3 reads TGTGCCAGCAGTAGCCGGGACACCGTTTTTTACGAGCAGTACTTC. V usage is TRBV27 and J usage is TRBJ2-7; perhaps TRBD1 as D (6 bases). V was pared by 5 bases and J by 4 bases, with 18 bases between. The CDR3 loop spans 15 amino acids. CDR1 MNHEY and CDR2 SMNVEV come from the germline V gene (reference sequence).

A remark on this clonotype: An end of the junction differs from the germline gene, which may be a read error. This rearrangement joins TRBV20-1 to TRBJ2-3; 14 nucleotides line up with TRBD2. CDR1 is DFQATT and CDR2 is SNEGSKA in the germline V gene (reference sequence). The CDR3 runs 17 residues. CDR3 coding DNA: TGCTGTGCTAGACCCGGACTAGCGGGGGGTAGCACAGATACGCAGTATTTT. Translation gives CCARPGLAGGSTDTQYF.

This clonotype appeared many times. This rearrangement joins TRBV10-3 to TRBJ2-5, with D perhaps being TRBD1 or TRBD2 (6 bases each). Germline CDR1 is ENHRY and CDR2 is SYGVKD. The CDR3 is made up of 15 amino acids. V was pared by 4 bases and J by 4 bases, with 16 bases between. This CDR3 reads CAISADLGGGETQYF. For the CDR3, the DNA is TGTGCCATCAGTGCGGACCTTGGAGGGGGAGAGACCCAGTACTTC.

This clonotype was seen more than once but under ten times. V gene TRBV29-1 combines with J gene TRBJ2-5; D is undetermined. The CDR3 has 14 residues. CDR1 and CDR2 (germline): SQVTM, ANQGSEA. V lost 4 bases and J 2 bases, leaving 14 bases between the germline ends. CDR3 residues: CSVVLIPEQETQYF. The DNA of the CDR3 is TGCAGCGTTGTCCTAATCCCAGAACAAGAGACCCAGTACTTC.

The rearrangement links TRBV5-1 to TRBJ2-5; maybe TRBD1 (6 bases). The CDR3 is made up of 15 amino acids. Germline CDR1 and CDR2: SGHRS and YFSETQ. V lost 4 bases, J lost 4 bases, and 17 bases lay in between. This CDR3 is CASSEAGVVGETQYF. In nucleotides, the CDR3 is TGCGCCAGCAGCGAAGCAGGGGTTGTGGGAGAGACCCAGTACTTC.

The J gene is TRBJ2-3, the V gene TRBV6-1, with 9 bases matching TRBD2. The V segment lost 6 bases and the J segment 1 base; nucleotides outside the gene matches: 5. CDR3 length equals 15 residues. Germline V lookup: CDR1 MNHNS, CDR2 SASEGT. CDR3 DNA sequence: TGTGCCAGCAGATCAGTAGCGGGGGGCACAGATACGCAGTATTTT. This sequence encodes CASRSVAGGTDTQYF.

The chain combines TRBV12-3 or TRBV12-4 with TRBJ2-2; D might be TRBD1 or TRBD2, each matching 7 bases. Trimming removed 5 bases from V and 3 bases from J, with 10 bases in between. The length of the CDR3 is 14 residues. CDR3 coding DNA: TGTGCCAGCAGTCAGGGGGGGTACACCGGGGAGCTGTTTTTT. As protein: CASSQGGYTGELFF.

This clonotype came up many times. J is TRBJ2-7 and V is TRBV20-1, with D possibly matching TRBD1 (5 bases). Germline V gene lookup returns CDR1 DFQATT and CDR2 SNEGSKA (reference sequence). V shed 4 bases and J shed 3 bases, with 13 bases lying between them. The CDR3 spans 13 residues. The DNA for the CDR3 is TGCAGTGCTACAGGACATACGTACTACGAGCAGTACTTC. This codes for CSATGHTYYEQYF.

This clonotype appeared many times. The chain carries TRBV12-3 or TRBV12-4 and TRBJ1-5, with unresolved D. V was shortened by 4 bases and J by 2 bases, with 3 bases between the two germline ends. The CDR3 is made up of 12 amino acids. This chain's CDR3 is CASSSGNQPQHF. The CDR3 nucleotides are TGTGCCAGCAGTTCAGGCAATCAGCCCCAGCATTTT.

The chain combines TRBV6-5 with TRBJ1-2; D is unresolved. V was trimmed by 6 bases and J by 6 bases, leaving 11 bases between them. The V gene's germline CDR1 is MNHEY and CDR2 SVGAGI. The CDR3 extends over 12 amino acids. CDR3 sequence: CASSGMNHGYTF. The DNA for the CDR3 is TGTGCCAGCAGCGGGATGAACCATGGCTACACCTTC.

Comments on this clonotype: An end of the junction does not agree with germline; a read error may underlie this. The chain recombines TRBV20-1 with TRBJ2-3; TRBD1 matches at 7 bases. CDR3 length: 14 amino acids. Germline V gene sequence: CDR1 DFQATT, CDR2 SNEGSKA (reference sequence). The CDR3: CSAKARGQADTQYF. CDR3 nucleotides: TGCAGTGCTAAAGCTCGCGGACAGGCAGATACGCAGTATTTC.

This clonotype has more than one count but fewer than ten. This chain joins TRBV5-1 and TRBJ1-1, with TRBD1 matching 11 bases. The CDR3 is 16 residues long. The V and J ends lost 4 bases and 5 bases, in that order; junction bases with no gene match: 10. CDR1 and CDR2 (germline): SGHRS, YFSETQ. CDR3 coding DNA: TGCGCCAGCAGCCACAGGACAGGGGGCTTGGGTACTGAAGCTTTCTTT. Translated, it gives CASSHRTGGLGTEAFF.

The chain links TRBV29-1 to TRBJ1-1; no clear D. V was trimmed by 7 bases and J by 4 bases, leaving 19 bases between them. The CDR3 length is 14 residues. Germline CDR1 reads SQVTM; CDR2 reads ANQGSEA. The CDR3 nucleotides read TGCAGCGGGAAGGGCGCTCTCGGGGTCACTGAAGCTTTCTTT. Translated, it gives CSGKGALGVTEAFF.

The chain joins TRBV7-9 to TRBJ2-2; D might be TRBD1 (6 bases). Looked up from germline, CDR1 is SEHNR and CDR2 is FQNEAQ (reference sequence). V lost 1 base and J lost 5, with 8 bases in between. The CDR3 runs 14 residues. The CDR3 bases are TGTGCCAGCAGCTTAGGGGGGCAGACCGGGGAGCTGTTTTTT. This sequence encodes CASSLGGQTGELFF.

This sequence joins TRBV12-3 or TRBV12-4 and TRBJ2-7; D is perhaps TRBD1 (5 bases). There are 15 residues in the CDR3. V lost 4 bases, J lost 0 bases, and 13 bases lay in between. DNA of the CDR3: TGTGCCAGCAGTTATTTTGCAGGGCCCTCCTACGAGCAGTACTTC. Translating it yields CASSYFAGPSYEQYF.

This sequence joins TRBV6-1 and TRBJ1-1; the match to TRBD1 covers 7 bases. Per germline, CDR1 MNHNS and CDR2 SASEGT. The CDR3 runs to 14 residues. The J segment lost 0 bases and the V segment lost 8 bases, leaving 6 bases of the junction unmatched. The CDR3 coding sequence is TGTGCCAGCGGTGGACAGGCCATGAACACTGAAGCTTTCTTT. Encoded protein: CASGGQAMNTEAFF.

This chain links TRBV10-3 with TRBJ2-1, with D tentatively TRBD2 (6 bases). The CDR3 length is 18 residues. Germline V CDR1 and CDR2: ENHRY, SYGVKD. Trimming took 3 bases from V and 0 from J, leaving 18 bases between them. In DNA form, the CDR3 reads TGTGCCATCAGTGACGTTGCCCGGGCGGGGAGCTCCTACAATGAGCAGTTCTTC. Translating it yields CAISDVARAGSSYNEQFF.

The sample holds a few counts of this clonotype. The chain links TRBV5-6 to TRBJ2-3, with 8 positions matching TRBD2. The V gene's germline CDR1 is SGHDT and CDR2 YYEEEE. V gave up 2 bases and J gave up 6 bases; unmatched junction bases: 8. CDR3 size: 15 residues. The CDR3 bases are TGTGCCAGCAGCTTTTTGAGCGGGGGTGGTGATACGCAGTATTTT. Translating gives CASSFLSGGGDTQYF.

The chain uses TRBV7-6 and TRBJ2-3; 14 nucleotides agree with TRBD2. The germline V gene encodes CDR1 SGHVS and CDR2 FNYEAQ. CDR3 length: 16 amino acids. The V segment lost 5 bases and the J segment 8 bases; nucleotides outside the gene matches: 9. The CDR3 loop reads CASSPTTSGGGSTQYF. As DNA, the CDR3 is TGTGCCAGCAGCCCGACGACTAGCGGGGGGGGTTCTACGCAGTATTTT.

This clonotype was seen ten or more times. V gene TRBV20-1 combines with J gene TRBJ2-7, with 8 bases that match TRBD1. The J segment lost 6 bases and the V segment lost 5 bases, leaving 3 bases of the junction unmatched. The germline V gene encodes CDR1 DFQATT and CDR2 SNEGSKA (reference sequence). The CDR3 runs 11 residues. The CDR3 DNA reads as TGCAGTGCTGGACAGGGCGGCGAGCAGTACTTC. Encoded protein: CSAGQGGEQYF.

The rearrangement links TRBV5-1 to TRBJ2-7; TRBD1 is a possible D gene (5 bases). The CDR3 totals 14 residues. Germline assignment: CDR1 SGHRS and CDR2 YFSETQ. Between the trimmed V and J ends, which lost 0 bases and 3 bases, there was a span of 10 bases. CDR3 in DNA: TGCGCCAGCAGCTTGGCGGCAGGGTTCTACGAGCAGTACTTC. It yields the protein CASSLAAGFYEQYF.

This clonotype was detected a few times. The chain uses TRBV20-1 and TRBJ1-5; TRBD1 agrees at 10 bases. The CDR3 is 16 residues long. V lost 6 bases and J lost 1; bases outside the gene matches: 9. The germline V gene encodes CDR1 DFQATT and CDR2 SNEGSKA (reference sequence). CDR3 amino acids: CSATEWTGGSNQPQHF. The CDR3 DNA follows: TGCAGTGCGACCGAATGGACAGGGGGAAGCAATCAGCCCCAGCATTTT.

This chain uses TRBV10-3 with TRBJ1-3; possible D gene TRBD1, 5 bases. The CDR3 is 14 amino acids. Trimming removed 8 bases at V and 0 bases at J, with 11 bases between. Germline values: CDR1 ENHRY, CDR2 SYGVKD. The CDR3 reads CAIDSGYSGNTIYF. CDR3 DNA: TGTGCCATCGACAGTGGATACTCTGGAAACACCATATATTTT.

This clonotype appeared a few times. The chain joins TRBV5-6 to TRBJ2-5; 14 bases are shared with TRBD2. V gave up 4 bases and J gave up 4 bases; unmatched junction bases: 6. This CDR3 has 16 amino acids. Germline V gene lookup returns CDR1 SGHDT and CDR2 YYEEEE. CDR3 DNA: TGTGCCAGCAGCCTGAGACTAGCGGGGGGGTCAGAGACCCAGTACTTC. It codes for CASSLRLAGGSETQYF.

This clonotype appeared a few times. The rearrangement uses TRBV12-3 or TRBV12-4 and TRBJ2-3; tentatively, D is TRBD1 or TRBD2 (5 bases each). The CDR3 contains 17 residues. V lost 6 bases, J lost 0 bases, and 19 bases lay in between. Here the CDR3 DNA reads TGTGCCAGCAGAGTTAAAGGGTGGGACCCAAGCACAGATACGCAGTATTTT. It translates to CASRVKGWDPSTDTQYF.

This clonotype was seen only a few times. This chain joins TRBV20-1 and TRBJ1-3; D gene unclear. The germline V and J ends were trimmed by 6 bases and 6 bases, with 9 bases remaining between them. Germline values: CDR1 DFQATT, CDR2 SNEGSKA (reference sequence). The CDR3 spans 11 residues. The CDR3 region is CSAKMENTIYF. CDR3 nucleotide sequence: TGCAGTGCAAAAATGGAAAACACCATATATTTT.

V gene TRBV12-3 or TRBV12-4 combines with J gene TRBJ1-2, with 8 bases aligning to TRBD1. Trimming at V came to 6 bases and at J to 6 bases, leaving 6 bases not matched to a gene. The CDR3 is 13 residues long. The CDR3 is CASRPTGVNGYTF. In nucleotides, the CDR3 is TGTGCCAGCAGACCGACAGGGGTTAATGGCTACACCTTC.